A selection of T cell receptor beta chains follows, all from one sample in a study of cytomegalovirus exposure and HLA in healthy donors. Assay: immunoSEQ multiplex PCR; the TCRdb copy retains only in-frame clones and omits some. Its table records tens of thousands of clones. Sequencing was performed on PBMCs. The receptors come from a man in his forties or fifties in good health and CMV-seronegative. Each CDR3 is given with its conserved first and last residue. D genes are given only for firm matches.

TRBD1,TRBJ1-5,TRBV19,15,CASTVYGTGNQPQHF,TGTGCCAGTACTGTCTACGGGACAGGGAATCAGCCCCAGCATTTT
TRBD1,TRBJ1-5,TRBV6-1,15,CASSAGTGGDQPQHF,TGTGCCAGCAGTGCTGGGACAGGGGGAGATCAGCCCCAGCATTTT
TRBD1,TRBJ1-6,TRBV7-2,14,CASSLWQGGSPLHF,TGTGCCAGCAGCTTATGGCAGGGGGGATCACCCCTCCACTTT
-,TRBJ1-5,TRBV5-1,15,CASSVQGGESQPQHF,TGCGCCAGCAGCGTCCAAGGTGGAGAGAGTCAGCCCCAGCATTTT
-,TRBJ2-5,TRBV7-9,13,CASSLGGGQTQYF,TGTGCCAGCAGCTTAGGTGGGGGCCAGACCCAGTACTTC
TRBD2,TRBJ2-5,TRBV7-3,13,CASSPGGQETQYF,TGTGCCAGCAGCCCCGGGGGGCAAGAGACCCAGTACTTC
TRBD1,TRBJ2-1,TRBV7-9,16,CASSLASGQFYNEQFF,TGTGCCAGCAGCCTCGCCTCGGGACAGTTTTACAATGAGCAGTTCTTC
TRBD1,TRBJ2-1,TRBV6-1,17,CASSEMTGTGRRDEQFF,TGTGCCAGCAGTGAAATGACCGGGACAGGGCGTAGGGATGAGCAGTTCTTC
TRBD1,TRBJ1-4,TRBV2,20,CASRNRGRWVWAATNEKLFF,TGTGCCAGCAGGAACAGGGGGCGCTGGGTCTGGGCTGCAACTAATGAAAAACTGTTTTTT
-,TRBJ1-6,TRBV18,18,CASSPKLPSDRYNSPLHF,TGTGCCAGCTCACCGAAACTGCCTTCTGACAGATATAATTCACCCCTCCACTTT
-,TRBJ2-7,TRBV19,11,CASSKGFEQYF,TGTGCCAGTAGTAAGGGGTTCGAGCAGTACTTC
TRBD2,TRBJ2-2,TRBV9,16,CASSGIAGEITGELFF,TGTGCCAGCAGCGGAATAGCGGGGGAAATCACCGGGGAGCTGTTTTTT
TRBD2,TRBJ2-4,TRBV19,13,CASTSAGGGIQYF,TGTGCCAGTACCTCGGCGGGGGGGGGCATTCAGTACTTC
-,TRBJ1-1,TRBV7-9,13,CASSPEGGTEAFF,TGTGCCAGCAGCCCGGAGGGGGGGACTGAAGCTTTCTTT
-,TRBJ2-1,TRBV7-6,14,CASSSSGGNNEQFF,TGTGCCAGCAGCTCCTCCGGGGGTAACAATGAGCAGTTCTTC
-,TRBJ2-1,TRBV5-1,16,CASSFRGGPEGNEQFF,TGCGCCAGCAGCTTCCGGGGCGGCCCGGAGGGTAATGAGCAGTTCTTC
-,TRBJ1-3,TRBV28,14,CASSRTSSGNTIYF,TGTGCCAGCAGTCGGACATCCTCTGGAAACACCATATATTTT
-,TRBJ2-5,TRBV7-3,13,CASSRTLEETQYF,TGTGCCAGCAGCCGTACTCTTGAAGAGACCCAGTACTTC
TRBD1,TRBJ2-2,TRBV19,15,CASTSGTANTGELFF,TGTGCCAGTACCTCAGGGACAGCGAACACCGGGGAGCTGTTTTTT
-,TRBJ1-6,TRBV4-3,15,CASSQEARGDSPLHF,TGCGCCAGCAGCCAAGAGGCAAGAGGAGATTCACCCCTCCACTTT
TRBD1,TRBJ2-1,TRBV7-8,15,CASSLAAQGENEQFF,TGTGCCAGCAGCTTAGCTGCGCAGGGGGAGAATGAGCAGTTCTTC
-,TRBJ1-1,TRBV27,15,CASSGLRTGNTEAFF,TGTGCCAGCAGTGGACTTCGGACGGGGAACACTGAAGCTTTCTTT
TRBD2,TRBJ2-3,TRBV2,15,CASRRLAGVADTQYF,TGTGCCAGCAGACGACTAGCGGGGGTGGCAGATACGCAGTATTTT
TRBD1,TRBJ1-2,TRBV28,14,CASRWTGGPYGYTF,TGTGCCAGCAGGTGGACAGGGGGCCCCTATGGCTACACCTTC
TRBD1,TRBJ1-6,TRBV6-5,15,CASSYLDRRGSPLHF,TGTGCCAGCAGTTACTTGGACAGGCGCGGTTCACCCCTCCACTTT
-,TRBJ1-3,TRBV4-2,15,CASSQDRYQPNTIYF,TGTGCCAGCAGCCAAGATCGGTATCAACCAAACACCATATATTTT
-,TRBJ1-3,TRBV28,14,CASSLDRFGNTIYF,TGTGCCAGCAGCCTTGACAGGTTTGGAAACACCATATATTTT
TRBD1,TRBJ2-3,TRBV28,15,CASSTRTGGTDTQYF,TGTGCCAGCAGTACGAGGACAGGGGGGACAGATACGCAGTATTTT
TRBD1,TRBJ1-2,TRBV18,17,CASSPGTGSNLLYGYTF,TGTGCCAGCTCGCCGGGGACAGGGAGTAATCTTCTCTATGGCTACACCTTC
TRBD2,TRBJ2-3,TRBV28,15,CASSLKASGGNTQYF,TGTGCCAGCAGTTTAAAGGCTAGCGGGGGGAATACGCAGTATTTT
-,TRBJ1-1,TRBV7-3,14,CASSATGRDTEAFF,TGTGCCAGCAGCGCAACAGGGAGGGACACTGAAGCTTTCTTT
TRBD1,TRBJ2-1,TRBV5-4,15,CASSLGQGWDNEQFF,TGTGCCAGCAGCTTAGGACAGGGGTGGGACAATGAGCAGTTCTTC
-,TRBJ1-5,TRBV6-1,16,CASSGAGIWGNQPQHF,TGTGCCAGCAGTGGAGCCGGGATTTGGGGCAATCAGCCCCAGCATTTT
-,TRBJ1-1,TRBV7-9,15,CASSLQGSMNTEAFF,TGTGCCAGCAGCTTGCAGGGATCCATGAACACTGAAGCTTTCTTT
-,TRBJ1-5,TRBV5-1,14,CASSTGSSNQPQHF,TGCGCCAGCAGCACAGGGAGTAGCAATCAGCCCCAGCATTTT
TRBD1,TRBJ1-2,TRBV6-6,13,CASRSDRGRGYTF,TGTGCCAGCAGATCCGACAGGGGGCGCGGCTACACCTTC
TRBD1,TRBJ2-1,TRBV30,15,CAWRLTGTGAAEQFF,TGTGCCTGGAGACTAACCGGGACAGGGGCTGCTGAGCAGTTCTTC
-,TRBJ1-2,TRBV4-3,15,CASSQDPQAHYGYTF,TGCGCCAGCAGCCAAGATCCTCAGGCACACTATGGCTACACCTTC
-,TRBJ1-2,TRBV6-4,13,CASTDGGWAGYTF,TGTGCCAGCACCGACGGGGGATGGGCTGGCTACACCTTC
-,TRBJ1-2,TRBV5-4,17,CASSPGPGQPPLYGYTF,TGTGCCAGCAGCCCAGGACCAGGACAGCCCCCACTCTATGGCTACACCTTC
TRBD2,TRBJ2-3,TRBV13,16,CASSLEGGGYSDTQYF,TGTGCCAGCAGCTTAGAGGGCGGGGGGTATTCAGATACGCAGTATTTT
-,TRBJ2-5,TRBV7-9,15,CASSRNLRGAETQYF,TGTGCCAGCAGCCGCAACCTTAGAGGTGCAGAGACCCAGTACTTC
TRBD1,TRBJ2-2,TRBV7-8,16,CASSLDGTGGAGELFF,TGTGCCAGCAGCTTGGACGGGACAGGGGGGGCCGGGGAGCTGTTTTTT
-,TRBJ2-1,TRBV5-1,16,CASSPQGRISYNEQFF,TGCGCCAGCAGTCCACAGGGTAGGATCTCCTACAATGAGCAGTTCTTC
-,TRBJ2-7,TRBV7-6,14,CASSHRESSYEQYF,TGTGCCAGCAGCCACAGGGAGAGCTCCTACGAGCAGTACTTC